This T cell receptor beta chain was profiled in a study of identical twins. Study-wide results and limits: In cord blood, abundant beta clonotypes had fewer insertions; memory showed no trend.

All of the donors were Caucasians in good health. A universal primer site came from template switching; cDNA carried unique molecular identifiers. MiXCR, run by TCRdb on the 5' RACE reads, gives a single entry per CDR3 protein. The sample has roughly 690,000 distinct CDR3 sequences, roughly 6.2% seen once. This clonotype was recorded many times. Its target is not known. The CDR3 sequence is 10 residues long. V was cut by 3 bases and J by 8 bases, with 5 bases left in between. CDR1 and CDR2 from the germline V gene are SQVTM and ANQGSEA. The sample was naive T cells sorted from blood. The gene calls are TRBV29-1 and TRBJ2-1; D call uncertain. This sequence was found in a man aged 18 to 30 in good health. The CDR3 reads CSVERDEQFF. Written as DNA, the CDR3 is TGCAGCGTTGAGCGAGATGAGCAGTTCTTC.